What follows are 25 T cell receptor beta chains derived from one specimen sequenced in a study of T cell responses to AZD1222 COVID-19 vaccine. This table comes from immunoSEQ multiplex PCR, and its TCRdb copy is limited to in-frame clones, with some not included. The sample shows 180,000 or so clones, around 94% of them seen only once. Sequences were derived from peripheral blood, sampled on day 0 of AZD1222 vaccination. These receptors were taken from an adult in good health.

The chain combines TRBV27 with TRBJ2-3, with TRBD2 identical over 7 bases. This CDR3 has 16 amino acids. Trimming removed 2 bases from V and 0 bases from J; junction bases left unmatched: 5. Germline V gene sequence: CDR1 MNHEY, CDR2 SMNVEV (reference sequence). The CDR3 DNA reads as TGTGCCAGCAGTTTAATGGGGACTACTAGCACAGATACGCAGTATTTT. It specifies CASSLMGTTSTDTQYF.

V is TRBV28 and J is TRBJ1-2; D is unclear. The V end lost 3 bases, the J end lost 2 bases, and 7 bases lay between the germline ends. CDR1 is MDHEN, CDR2 SYDVKM, per germline. The CDR3 spans 13 residues. The CDR3 region is CASSLGNNYGYTF. CDR3 coding DNA: TGTGCCAGCAGTTTGGGCAACAACTATGGCTACACCTTC.

The chain recombines TRBV28 with TRBJ1-6; no clear D gene. This CDR3 is 14 amino acids long. V gave up 2 bases and J gave up 10 bases, with 12 bases separating them. From germline, CDR1 is MDHEN and CDR2 SYDVKM. The CDR3 sequence is CASSLRPTVSPLHF. The CDR3 region has the DNA TGTGCCAGCAGTTTACGACCCACGGTCTCACCCCTCCACTTT.

The chain carries TRBV5-4 and TRBJ1-4; D unresolved. CDR3 size: 13 residues. Trimming shortened V by 4 bases and J by 1 base, and 5 bases separated the two germline ends. Germline V gene sequence: CDR1 SGHNT, CDR2 YYREEE (reference sequence). CDR3 loop: CASSKETNEKLFF. CDR3 coding DNA: TGTGCCAGCAGCAAAGAAACTAATGAAAAACTGTTTTTT. Using reference TRBV5-4 and TRBJ1-4 for the parts outside the CDR3, the full variable domain is ETGVTQSPTHLIKTRGQQVTLRCSSQSGHNTVSWYQQALGQGPQFIFQYYREEENGRGNFPPRFSGLQFPNYSSELNVNALELDDSALYLCASSKETNEKLFFGSGTQLSVL.

Points on this clone: One junction end disagrees with the germline gene, perhaps due to a read error. The chain links TRBV7-9 to TRBJ2-1; D is uncertain. This CDR3 is 11 amino acids long. Germline V lookup: CDR1 SEHNR, CDR2 FQNEAQ (reference sequence). DNA of the CDR3: TGTGCCAGCAGCTCCCACAATGAGCAGTTCTTC. It codes for CASSSHNEQFF.

A single count supports this clone. This chain joins TRBV7-2 and TRBJ2-2; TRBD2 matches 7 bases. CDR1 is SGHTA and CDR2 is FQGNSA in the germline V gene. There are 16 residues in the CDR3. Trimming at V came to 3 bases and at J to 0 bases, leaving 4 bases not matched to a gene. The CDR3 region is CASSFGLAANTGELFF. The CDR3 DNA follows: TGTGCCAGCAGCTTTGGTCTAGCGGCGAACACCGGGGAGCTGTTTTTT.

The chain recombines TRBV25-1 with TRBJ2-7; D gene uncertain. V was cut by 4 bases and J by 3 bases, with 4 bases left in between. CDR1 is MGHDK, CDR2 SYGVNS, per germline. The CDR3 totals 11 residues. Written as DNA, the CDR3 is TGTGCCAGCAGTGTTGGCTACGAGCAGTACTTC. Its protein is CASSVGYEQYF.

A single count supports this clone. The CDR3 region is CASLPGQRNTEAFF. The CDR3 bases are TGTGCCAGTCTCCCGGGACAGCGGAACACTGAAGCTTTCTTT. The chain is built from TRBV6-5 and TRBJ1-1; 7 nucleotides align to TRBD1. This CDR3 has 14 residues. J gave up 1 base and V 9 bases, and 8 bases lay outside the gene matches. The germline V gene has CDR1 MNHEY and CDR2 SVGAGI.

The V call is TRBV13, the J call TRBJ1-6; maybe TRBD1 (5 bases). The CDR3 runs 14 residues. The germline V and J ends were trimmed by 5 bases and 4 bases, with 9 bases remaining between them. Germline V gene data show CDR1 as PRHDT and CDR2 as FYEKMQ (reference sequence). The DNA for the CDR3 is TGTGCCAGCAGCCGATCAGGGTATAATTCACCCCTCCACTTT. Translating it yields CASSRSGYNSPLHF.

The chain couples TRBV19 to TRBJ1-5, with TRBD1 identical over 8 bases. V lost 3 bases and J lost 4; bases outside the gene matches: 5. In germline, CDR1 is LNHDA, CDR2 SQIVND (reference sequence). This CDR3 spans 15 amino acids. As DNA, the CDR3 is TGTGCCAGTAGTATCGGTCAGGGGGCAAATCAGCCCCAGCATTTT. Protein sequence: CASSIGQGANQPQHF. Filled out from reference TRBV19 and TRBJ1-5, the complete variable domain reads DGGITQSPKYLFRKEGQNVTLSCEQNLNHDAMYWYRQDPGQGLRLIYYSQIVNDFQKGDIAEGYSVSREKKESFPLTVTSAQKNPTAFYLCASSIGQGANQPQHFGDGTRLSIL.

This clone has a handful of counts. The chain combines TRBV2 with TRBJ1-2; tentative D call: TRBD1 (6 bases). This CDR3 contains 12 residues. From germline, CDR1 is SNHLY and CDR2 FYNNEI. V lost 5 bases to trimming and J lost 5 bases, with 9 bases between them. The CDR3 region has the DNA TGTGCCAGCAGTTCGGACAGTTATGGCTACACCTTC. Protein: CASSSDSYGYTF.

This chain uses TRBV30 with TRBJ1-6; tentative D call: TRBD1 (5 bases). CDR3 length: 15 amino acids. V lost 3 bases, J lost 10 bases, and 19 bases lay in between. CDR1 is GTSNPN and CDR2 is SVGIG in the germline V gene (reference sequence). The CDR3 region is CAWSSSGPGRSPLHF. CDR3 nucleotides: TGTGCCTGGAGCTCCTCAGGTCCGGGGCGATCACCCCTCCACTTT.

The chain employs TRBV11-2 and TRBJ2-1; 9 bases match TRBD2. The CDR3 spans 16 residues. The ends lost 5 bases at V and 0 bases at J; junction bases unmatched: 5. The germline gives CDR1 SGHAT, CDR2 FQNNGV. CDR3 sequence: CASSTRLADSYNEQFF. The CDR3, as DNA: TGTGCCAGCAGCACCCGACTAGCGGACTCCTACAATGAGCAGTTCTTC.

The chain recombines TRBV5-1 with TRBJ2-1, with 7 bases identical to TRBD1. V was pared by 4 bases and J by 2 bases, with 3 bases of the junction left unmatched. CDR3 length: 14 residues. Germline V gene lookup returns CDR1 SGHRS and CDR2 YFSETQ. The CDR3 DNA reads TGCGCCAGCAGCGACGACAGGGCCTACAATGAGCAGTTCTTC. Its translation: CASSDDRAYNEQFF.

This clone came up once. The chain combines TRBV28 with TRBJ2-5; a weak D match, TRBD1 (5 bases). Germline V CDR1 and CDR2: MDHEN, SYDVKM. Trimming shortened V by 8 bases and J by 2 bases, and 18 bases separated the two germline ends. The CDR3 is made up of 15 amino acids. CDR3 bases: TGTGCCAGCGAAAGGCCGGACACACGACAAGAGACCCAGTACTTC. Encoded protein: CASERPDTRQETQYF.

The V call is TRBV15, the J call TRBJ1-5, with a possible D match to TRBD1 (6 bases). V lost 5 bases to trimming and J lost 4 bases, with 18 bases between them. CDR3 length equals 16 residues. In germline, CDR1 is LNHNV, CDR2 YYDKDF (reference sequence). The CDR3, as DNA: TGTGCCACCAGCCGTGCGGGACTAGGGGGAAATCAGCCCCAGCATTTT. Its protein product is CATSRAGLGGNQPQHF. The full variable domain, rest sourced from reference TRBV15 and TRBJ1-5, is DAMVIQNPRYQVTQFGKPVTLSCSQTLNHNVMYWYQQKSSQAPKLLFHYYDKDFNNEADTPDNFQSRRPNTSFCFLDIRSPGLGDTAMYLCATSRAGLGGNQPQHFGDGTRLSIL.

In nucleotides, the CDR3 is TGTGCCAGCAGGGAATTGACTAGCGGGAGTTCTCATACGCAGTATTTT. Its translation: CASRELTSGSSHTQYF. The J gene is TRBJ2-3, the V gene TRBV2, with 12 nucleotides matching TRBD2. The germline CDR1 and CDR2 sequences are SNHLY and FYNNEI. The CDR3 loop spans 16 amino acids. The trim removed 6 bases at V and 7 bases at J, leaving 11 bases unmatched.

The CDR3 DNA reads TGTGCCAGCAGTGGGTGGACAGCGGAATATGGCTACACCTTC. Translation: CASSGWTAEYGYTF. The rearrangement uses TRBV2 and TRBJ1-2, with D possibly TRBD1 on 6 matching bases. Germline assignment: CDR1 SNHLY and CDR2 FYNNEI. The CDR3 spans 14 residues. The germline V and J ends were trimmed by 4 bases and 5 bases, with 14 bases remaining between them.

This clone occurred once. The V and J genes are TRBV6-1 and TRBJ1-4; tentative D call: TRBD1 (5 bases). The CDR3 totals 16 residues. The germline CDR1 and CDR2 sequences are MNHNS and SASEGT. V was shortened by 2 bases and J by 5 bases, with 15 bases between the two germline ends. This chain's CDR3 is CASSEFWQGTNEKLFF. In nucleotides, the CDR3 is TGTGCCAGCAGTGAATTCTGGCAGGGAACAAATGAAAAACTGTTTTTT.

The chain employs TRBV10-3 and TRBJ2-2; no firm D call. The germline V gene encodes CDR1 ENHRY and CDR2 SYGVKD. The V end was cut by 0 bases, the J end by 6 bases, with 11 bases between. This CDR3 region has 15 residues. CDR3 DNA: TGTGCCATCAGTGAGTCCCCCCGGATGTCCGGGGAGCTGTTTTTT. Amino acids: CAISESPRMSGELFF.

This chain links TRBV2 with TRBJ2-2, with D possibly TRBD2 on 6 matching bases. The CDR3 sequence is 15 residues long. Trimming took 7 bases from V and 4 from J, leaving 16 bases between them. CDR1 SNHLY and CDR2 FYNNEI come from the germline V gene. As DNA, the CDR3 is TGTGCCAGCACTCCGCAGGGAGGAATCACCGGGGAGCTGTTTTTT. As protein: CASTPQGGITGELFF.

The chain employs TRBV28 and TRBJ2-7; D not certain. The germline V and J ends were trimmed by 5 bases and 7 bases, with 6 bases remaining between them. This CDR3 is 10 amino acids long. Per the germline V gene, CDR1 is MDHEN and CDR2 is SYDVKM. The CDR3 is CASSDEEQYF. The DNA for the CDR3 is TGTGCCAGCAGTGATGAAGAGCAGTACTTC.

J is TRBJ1-2 and V is TRBV2; 7 nucleotides agree with TRBD1. CDR1 and CDR2 (germline): SNHLY, FYNNEI. The CDR3 contains 15 residues. The junction had 7 bases not matched to a gene; V was cut back by 1 base and J by 5 bases. The CDR3 coding sequence is TGTGCCAGCAGTGAAGACGACAGGGAAATATATGGCTACACCTTC. This gives the protein CASSEDDREIYGYTF.

This chain connects TRBV10-3 to TRBJ1-4; possible D gene TRBD1, 5 bases. Germline CDR1 ENHRY, CDR2 SYGVKD. The length of the CDR3 is 16 residues. The V and J ends lost 2 bases and 0 bases respectively, with 10 bases between them. The chain's CDR3 is CAISETGVATNEKLFF. DNA for the CDR3: TGTGCCATCAGTGAGACAGGAGTAGCAACTAATGAAAAACTGTTTTTT.

The rearrangement joins TRBV24-1 to TRBJ2-5; D gene unclear. The V end was cut by 2 bases, the J end by 5 bases, with 17 bases between. Germline CDR1 is KGHDR and CDR2 is SFDVKD. The CDR3 totals 16 residues. CDR3 in DNA: TGTGCCACCAGTGATTACTCGGGTCTAGTTCGGGAGACCCAGTACTTC. Protein: CATSDYSGLVRETQYF.